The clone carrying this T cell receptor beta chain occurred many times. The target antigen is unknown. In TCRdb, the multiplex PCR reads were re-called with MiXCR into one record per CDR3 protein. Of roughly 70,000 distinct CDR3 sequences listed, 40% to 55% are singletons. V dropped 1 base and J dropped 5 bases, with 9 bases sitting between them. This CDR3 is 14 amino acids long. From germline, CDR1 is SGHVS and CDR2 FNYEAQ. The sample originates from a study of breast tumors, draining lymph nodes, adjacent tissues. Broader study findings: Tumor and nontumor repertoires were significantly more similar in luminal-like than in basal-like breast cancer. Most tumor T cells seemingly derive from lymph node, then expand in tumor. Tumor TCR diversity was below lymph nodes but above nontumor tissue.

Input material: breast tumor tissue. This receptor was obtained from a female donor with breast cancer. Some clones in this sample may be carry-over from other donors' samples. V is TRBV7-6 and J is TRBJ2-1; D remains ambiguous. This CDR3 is CASSLGLGNNEQFF. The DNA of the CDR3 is TGTGCCAGCAGCTTAGGTCTAGGAAACAATGAGCAGTTCTTC. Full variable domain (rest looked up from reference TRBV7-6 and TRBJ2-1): GAGVSQSPRYKVTKRGQDVALRCDPISGHVSLYWYRQALGQGPEFLTYFNYEAQQDKSGLPNDRFSAERPEGSISTLTIQRTEQRDSAMYRCASSLGLGNNEQFFGPGTRLTVL.